The clone carrying this T cell receptor beta chain was detected only once. These data belong to a study of blood T cell repertoires in COVID-19. Germline CDR1 is LGHNA and CDR2 is YSLEER. With V trimmed by 1 base and J by 1 base, 7 bases remained unmatched. The length of the CDR3 is 17 residues. Using immunoSEQ multiplex PCR, the repertoire was profiled, and TCRdb retains in-frame clones only, with some absent. The top ten clones hold 2% to 3% of a sample with approximately 290,000 clones, roughly 87% of them seen once. The TCR was taken from a man aged 18 to 30 with active or convalescent COVID-19. V gene TRBV4-3 combines with J gene TRBJ2-5; 9 bases fit TRBD2. Sample: peripheral blood. The CDR3, as DNA: TGCGCCAGCAGCCAAGGGCTAGCGGGGCAACGCCAAGAGACCCAGTACTTC. Amino acids: CASSQGLAGQRQETQYF.